These T cell receptor beta chains were read from a single sample in a study of cytomegalovirus exposure and HLA in healthy donors. Only in-frame clones appear in the TCRdb table, and some are missing; sequencing was by immunoSEQ multiplex PCR. The sample lists about 120,000 clones; around 70% were seen once. The specimen sequenced was PBMCs. These receptors were collected from a woman aged 18-30 years in good health and CMV-seronegative. CDR3s include the opening cysteine and the closing phenylalanine or tryptophan. A D gene is named only where the DNA matches it firmly. Clone size is not always given. Where it is, it says once, few, many or a class for expanded clones.

D	V	J	size	CDR3	DNA
TRBD1	TRBV7-9	TRBJ2-6	NA	CASSSAPGQGLLSSF	TGTGCCAGCAGCTCTGCTCCGGGACAGGGACTCTTATCGTCTTTC
NA	TRBV19	TRBJ1-3	NA	CASSSGGTSGNTIYF	TGTGCCAGTAGCTCCGGGGGAACCTCTGGAAACACCATATATTTT
NA	TRBV30	TRBJ2-5	once	CAGEGVTETQYF	TGTGCCGGCGAAGGGGTAACAGAGACCCAGTACTTC
NA	TRBV7-9	TRBJ1-6	few	CASSLDAGSASPLHF	TGTGCCAGCAGCTTAGACGCAGGGTCGGCTTCACCCCTCCACTTT
NA	TRBV5-6	TRBJ1-2	few	CASSLARGAGGYTF	TGTGCCAGCAGCTTGGCCCGCGGCGCGGGGGGCTACACCTTC
NA	TRBV28	TRBJ2-2	NA	CASSSETINTGELFF	TGTGCCAGCAGTTCCGAGACAATAAACACCGGGGAGCTGTTTTTT
NA	TRBV29-1	TRBJ2-7	NA	CSVRLGRGNSYEQYF	TGCAGCGTCCGGCTGGGGCGGGGAAATTCCTACGAGCAGTACTTC
NA	TRBV6-4	TRBJ1-1	NA	CASSEFRKGENTEAFF	TGTGCCAGCAGTGAGTTTAGAAAAGGGGAGAACACTGAAGCTTTCTTT
NA	TRBV4-2	TRBJ2-7	NA	CASSHRSYEQYF	TGTGCCAGCAGCCACCGCTCCTACGAGCAGTACTTC
TRBD1	TRBV18	TRBJ2-4	NA	CASSPQDRLAKNIQYF	TGTGCCAGCTCACCACAGGACAGGCTAGCCAAAAACATTCAGTACTTC
TRBD1	TRBV6-1	TRBJ1-1	once	CASSVTGAPTEAFF	TGTGCCAGCAGTGTCACAGGGGCCCCCACTGAAGCTTTCTTT
TRBD1	TRBV2	TRBJ1-1	NA	CASSELTGGTEAFF	TGTGCCAGCAGTGAACTAACAGGGGGCACTGAAGCTTTCTTT
NA	TRBV11-2	TRBJ2-5	NA	CASSANGRGETQYF	TGTGCCAGCAGCGCCAATGGGAGAGGGGAGACCCAGTACTTC
NA	TRBV23-1	TRBJ2-3	NA	CASSFRGLKADTQYF	TGCGCCAGCTCCTTTAGAGGGCTTAAGGCAGATACGCAGTATTTT
NA	TRBV28	TRBJ1-1	NA	CASSAGGAMNTEAFF	TGTGCCAGCAGTGCGGGCGGGGCCATGAACACTGAAGCTTTCTTT
NA	TRBV5-1	TRBJ1-2	NA	CASSKDPSGEGGYTF	TGCGCCAGCAGCAAGGACCCGTCAGGGGAGGGAGGCTACACCTTC
NA	TRBV28	TRBJ1-1	NA	CASIPATGMNTEAFF	TGTGCCAGCATCCCGGCGACGGGAATGAACACTGAAGCTTTCTTT
NA	TRBV7-8	TRBJ1-2	NA	CASSLGAGVDYGYTF	TGTGCCAGCAGCTTAGGGGCGGGCGTCGACTATGGCTACACCTTC
TRBD1	TRBV7-6	TRBJ2-3	once	CASSLVTGGVDTQYF	TGTGCCAGCAGCTTAGTGACAGGGGGGGTCGATACGCAGTATTTT
NA	TRBV5-6	TRBJ2-6	few	CASKDWGAPFSGANVLTF	TGTGCCTCTAAAGACTGGGGAGCCCCTTTCTCTGGGGCCAACGTCCTGACTTTC
NA	TRBV4-2	TRBJ1-1	NA	CASSQGSSGVNTEAFF	TGTGCCAGCAGCCAAGGCTCATCAGGGGTGAACACTGAAGCTTTCTTT
TRBD1	TRBV29-1	TRBJ1-1	NA	CSVGGQGVSEAFF	TGCAGCGTGGGCGGACAGGGAGTCTCTGAAGCTTTCTTT
TRBD1	TRBV27	TRBJ2-7	NA	CASSRQGSHEQYF	TGTGCCAGCAGTAGACAGGGGTCCCACGAGCAGTACTTC
NA	TRBV28	TRBJ1-5	NA	CASRYAGSNQPQHF	TGTGCCAGCAGATATGCGGGTAGCAATCAGCCCCAGCATTTT
NA	TRBV7-8	TRBJ1-1	NA	CASSLKVHRVVEQNTEAFF	TGTGCCAGCAGCTTAAAGGTCCACAGGGTTGTTGAACAGAACACTGAAGCTTTCTTT
NA	TRBV7-9	TRBJ2-1	few	CASSPGLLAGEQFF	TGTGCCAGCAGCCCAGGGCTGTTAGCTGGTGAGCAGTTCTTC
TRBD1	TRBV5-1	TRBJ1-5	few	CASSLGGDSNQPQHF	TGCGCCAGCAGCCTGGGGGGGGACAGTAATCAGCCCCAGCATTTT
NA	TRBV15	TRBJ1-4	NA	CATSTTGHATNEKLFF	TGTGCCACCAGCACTACAGGACACGCAACTAATGAAAAACTGTTTTTT
TRBD1	TRBV27	TRBJ2-1	NA	CASSWGQGGNEQFF	TGTGCCAGCAGTTGGGGACAGGGAGGCAATGAGCAGTTCTTC
TRBD1	TRBV10-3	TRBJ2-7	NA	CAISDPVTGGSYEQYF	TGTGCCATCAGTGATCCTGTGACAGGGGGCTCCTACGAGCAGTACTTC
TRBD1	TRBV7-9	TRBJ2-3	NA	CASSLGAGGETDTQYF	TGTGCCAGCAGCTTAGGGGCAGGGGGCGAGACAGATACGCAGTATTTT
TRBD1	TRBV10-3	TRBJ2-7	NA	CATSTGPQGEQYF	TGTGCCACCTCGACAGGGCCACAAGGGGAGCAGTACTTC
NA	TRBV4-1	TRBJ2-7	NA	CASSQDITSSYEQYF	TGCGCCAGCAGCCAGGACATCACGAGCTCCTACGAGCAGTACTTC
NA	TRBV6-5	TRBJ1-2	NA	CASSYLGARVYGYTF	TGTGCCAGCAGTTACCTGGGGGCGCGAGTCTATGGCTACACCTTC
NA	TRBV28	TRBJ2-2	NA	CASITQGPGELFF	TGTGCCAGCATCACTCAGGGGCCCGGGGAGCTGTTTTTT
TRBD1	TRBV5-5	TRBJ2-7	NA	CASSYDGQGQGEQYF	TGTGCCAGCAGCTACGATGGACAGGGCCAAGGCGAGCAGTACTTC
NA	TRBV7-2	TRBJ2-5	NA	CASSLAHEKETQYF	TGTGCCAGCAGCTTAGCTCACGAGAAAGAGACCCAGTACTTC
NA	TRBV7-6	TRBJ1-4	once	CASSSQTQQGVGEKLFF	TGTGCCAGCAGCTCCCAAACGCAACAGGGAGTAGGTGAAAAACTGTTTTTT
NA	TRBV9	TRBJ1-1	NA	CASSVSGTEAFF	TGTGCCAGCAGCGTATCGGGCACTGAAGCTTTCTTT
TRBD1	TRBV6-1	TRBJ1-4	NA	CASSPTGGWGEKLFF	TGTGCCAGCAGCCCAACAGGGGGATGGGGTGAAAAACTGTTTTTT
TRBD1	TRBV29-1	TRBJ2-1	NA	CSVARQGSYNEQFF	TGCAGCGTTGCTCGACAGGGGTCCTACAATGAGCAGTTCTTC
NA	TRBV9	TRBJ2-1	NA	CASSPGGSGDEQFF	TGTGCCAGCAGCCCCGGGGGTTCCGGGGATGAGCAGTTCTTC
NA	TRBV19	TRBJ2-5	NA	CASSIYNQETQYF	TGTGCCAGTAGTATATACAACCAAGAGACCCAGTACTTC
NA	TRBV2	TRBJ1-2	NA	CASSEARAATVYGYTF	TGTGCCAGCAGTGAAGCGCGGGCAGCCACCGTCTATGGCTACACCTTC
NA	TRBV19	TRBJ2-7	few	CASSLQGSYEQYF	TGTGCCAGTAGTTTACAGGGCTCCTACGAGCAGTACTTC
NA	TRBV28	TRBJ2-7	NA	CASSLTGLPYEQYF	TGTGCCAGCAGTTTAACCGGACTGCCTTATGAGCAGTACTTC
NA	TRBV27	TRBJ2-7	NA	CASSIFPPYEQYF	TGTGCCAGCAGTATATTCCCCCCTTACGAGCAGTACTTC
TRBD2	TRBV7-3	TRBJ2-7	NA	CASSLTSGGSYEQYF	TGTGCCAGCAGCTTAACTAGCGGGGGATCCTACGAGCAGTACTTC
TRBD1	TRBV28	TRBJ1-5	NA	CASKGETGDLRRWAQHF	TGTGCCAGCAAGGGGGAGACAGGGGACTTGAGGAGATGGGCCCAGCATTTT
TRBD2	TRBV6-1	TRBJ2-1	NA	CASILGGLALF	TGTGCCAGCATACTAGGGGGACTAGCTCTCTTC
TRBD1	TRBV5-1	TRBJ2-7	NA	CASSLEPGQGYEQYF	TGCGCCAGCAGCTTGGAGCCGGGACAGGGCTACGAGCAGTACTTC
NA	TRBV18	TRBJ2-3	NA	CASSPGQITDTQYF	TGTGCCAGCTCACCGGGGCAGATCACAGATACGCAGTATTTT
TRBD2	TRBV7-2	TRBJ2-3	NA	CASSRLAETQYF	TGTGCCAGCAGCCGCCTAGCGGAGACGCAGTATTTT
NA	TRBV30	TRBJ1-2	NA	CAWTGRGRIGYGYTF	TGTGCCTGGACCGGCCGGGGGAGAATTGGTTATGGCTACACCTTC
TRBD1	TRBV9	TRBJ1-5	NA	CASSEGTGSNQPQHF	TGTGCCAGCAGCGAGGGGACAGGGTCCAATCAGCCCCAGCATTTT